The rows below give T cell receptor beta chains drawn from one sample of a study of metastatic and nonmetastatic thyroid tumors. TCRdb recomputed clones from the PCR reads via MiXCR. The table lists approximately 35,000 clones, 14% to 15% of them singletons. Sequenced input: blood. The receptors stem from a male donor with papillary thyroid cancer or a benign thyroid nodule (not recorded which). Some clones in this sample may be carry-over from other donors' samples. The CDR3 runs from the conserved cysteine through the conserved F or W. D genes are given only for firm matches. The size entry is marked missing in some rows and otherwise reads once, few, many or a size class.

d_call,v_call,clone_size,j_call,cdr3_aa,cdr3_nt
NA,TRBV15,many,TRBJ1-4,CATSRPSEKLFF,TGTGCCACCAGCAGACCCTCGGAAAAACTGTTTTTT
NA,TRBV5-1,many,TRBJ2-3,CASSQTPGTDTQYF,TGCGCCAGCAGCCAAACCCCAGGCACAGATACGCAGTATTTT
NA,TRBV6-1,NA,TRBJ1-2,CASREFRGGYGHTF,TGTGCCAGCAGGGAGTTCAGGGGTGGCTATGGACACACCTTC
TRBD1,TRBV27,many,TRBJ1-3,CASSRTAGGVGNTIYF,TGTGCCAGCAGTCGCACTGCAGGGGGCGTAGGAAACACCATATATTTT
NA,TRBV4-2,many,TRBJ2-6,CASSQVPDSGANVLTF,TGTGCCAGCAGCCAAGTCCCAGATTCTGGGGCCAACGTCCTGACTTTC
TRBD2,TRBV6-1,many,TRBJ2-2,CASTLFGGTNTGELFF,TGTGCCAGCACTCTATTCGGGGGGACGAACACCGGGGAGCTGTTTTTT
NA,TRBV6-4,few,TRBJ2-2,CASSRIGGIANTGELFF,TGTGCCAGCAGTCGTATCGGAGGGATCGCGAACACCGGGGAGCTTTTTTTT
NA,TRBV29-1,many,TRBJ2-1,CSVGTPRYNEQFF,TGCAGCGTTGGGACTCCGAGGTACAATGAGCAGTTCTTC
TRBD2,TRBV19,NA,TRBJ2-1,CASRREHLVEQFF,TGTGCCAGTAGGCGGGAGCATCTCGTCGAGCAGTTCTTC
NA,TRBV10-1,many,TRBJ2-4,CASSESRGAKNIQYF,TGCGCCAGCAGTGAGTCGAGGGGGGCAAAAAACATTCAGTACTTC
NA,TRBV28,many,TRBJ1-1,CASRAHGRLNTEAFF,TGTGCCAGCAGGGCACATGGACGGTTGAACACTGAAGCTTTCTTT
TRBD2,TRBV19,many,TRBJ2-3,CASSAPPGLAGGAPTDTQYF,TGTGCCAGTAGTGCACCCCCGGGACTAGCGGGAGGGGCCCCCACAGATACGCAGTATTTT
NA,TRBV6-1,NA,TRBJ2-7,CASRPRGGTATYEQYF,TGTGCCAGCAGACCCCGGGGGGGGACAGCGACCTACGAGCAGTACTTC
TRBD2,TRBV3-1,NA,TRBJ2-1,CASQLIAGGRGNEQFF,TGTGCCAGCCAGCTGATAGCGGGAGGGCGTGGTAATGAGCAGTTCTTC
TRBD1,TRBV4-3,many,TRBJ2-6,CASSQGQGYVLTF,TGCGCCAGCAGCCAAGGACAGGGATACGTCCTGACTTTC
TRBD2,TRBV11-3,NA,TRBJ2-5,CASSILAGGPETQYF,TGTGCCAGCAGTATACTAGCGGGAGGCCCGGAGACCCAGTACTTC
NA,TRBV19,many,TRBJ1-1,CASRQGDTEAFF,TGTGCCAGTAGGCAAGGGGACACTGAAGCTTTCTTT
NA,TRBV5-4,many,TRBJ2-5,CASSFGGEETQYF,TGTGCCAGCAGCTTCGGCGGGGAAGAGACCCAGTACTTC
TRBD1,TRBV20-1,NA,TRBJ2-5,CSAVDRGETQYF,TGCAGTGCGGTTGACAGGGGTGAGACCCAGTACTTC
TRBD1,TRBV20-1,many,TRBJ1-6,CSARGIGGTANSPLHF,TGCAGTGCTAGAGGTATAGGTGGGACAGCAAATTCACCCCTCCACTTT
TRBD2,TRBV20-1,NA,TRBJ2-7,CSARVSGRAYEQYF,TGCAGTGCTAGAGTGAGCGGGAGGGCCTACGAGCAGTACTTC
NA,TRBV7-2,NA,TRBJ1-2,CASSLGARQAYGYTF,TGTGCCAGCAGCTTAGGAGCGCGACAGGCATATGGCTACACATTC
NA,TRBV7-2,many,TRBJ1-2,CASSPVQSYGYTF,TGTGCCAGCAGCCCGGTCCAAAGCTATGGCTACACCTTC
NA,TRBV7-6,NA,TRBJ2-1,CASSCGTEQFF,TGTGCCAGCAGCTGTGGTACAGAGCAGTTCTTC
NA,TRBV6-2/TRBV6-3,many,TRBJ1-2,CASSYSFGGGYTF,TGTGCCAGCAGTTACTCGTTCGGTGGTGGCTACACCTTC
NA,TRBV6-1,medium-sized,TRBJ1-6,CASSEGGKNSPLHF,TGTGCCAGCAGTGAAGGCGGGAAAAATTCACCCCTCCACTTT
NA,TRBV12-3/TRBV12-4,few,TRBJ2-6,CASSLRKGRANVLTF,TGTGCCAGCAGTCTCCGCAAGGGCAGGGCCAACGTCCTGACTTTC
NA,TRBV28,many,TRBJ2-5,CASSLAGAGGETQYF,TGTGCCAGCAGTTTAGCGGGAGCAGGGGGGGAGACCCAGTACTTC
NA,TRBV12-3/TRBV12-4,many,TRBJ1-5,CASSATGTPWPQHF,TGTGCCAGCAGTGCCACCGGGACCCCATGGCCCCAGCATTTT
TRBD2,TRBV12-3/TRBV12-4,NA,TRBJ2-1,CASKALAGGPESDEQFF,TGTGCCAGCAAGGCACTAGCGGGAGGGCCCGAGAGTGATGAGCAGTTCTTC
TRBD1,TRBV28,many,TRBJ2-1,CASSSQGAQSYNEQFF,TGTGCCAGCAGCTCACAGGGGGCTCAGTCCTACAATGAGCAGTTCTTC
TRBD1,TRBV11-2,many,TRBJ2-7,CASTGQATYEQYF,TGTGCCAGCACCGGACAGGCGACCTACGAGCAGTACTTC
NA,TRBV3-1,NA,TRBJ2-7,CASSQGVHEQYF,TGTGCCAGCAGCCAGGGGGTCCACGAGCAGTACTTC
TRBD2,TRBV19,few,TRBJ2-1,CASSVGGGHDREQFF,TGTGCCAGCAGCGTAGGCGGGGGGCATGACAGGGAGCAGTTCTTC
TRBD1,TRBV28,medium-sized,TRBJ2-2,CASRKGQITGELFF,TGTGCCAGCAGGAAGGGACAGATCACCGGGGAGCTGTTTTTT
NA,TRBV28,few,TRBJ2-2,CASSLIYTGELFF,TGTGCCAGCAGTTTAATCTATACCGGGGAGCTGTTTTTT
NA,TRBV7-2,NA,TRBJ2-2,CASSLGRGDTGELFF,TGTGCCAGCAGCTTAGGCAGGGGGGACACCGGGGAGCTGTTTTTT
NA,TRBV2,many,TRBJ1-3,CASSGSQEGSGNTIYF,TGTGCCAGCAGTGGCTCTCAAGAGGGCTCTGGAAACACCATATATTTT
NA,TRBV7-9,many,TRBJ1-4,CASSLGSPALNEKLFF,TGTGCCAGCAGCTTAGGGTCACCCGCTCTTAATGAAAAACTGTTTTTT
NA,TRBV20-1,many,TRBJ2-7,CSARNRAVYEQYF,TGCAGTGCTAGGAACAGGGCGGTCTACGAGCAGTACTTC
NA,TRBV27,many,TRBJ2-7,CASRGTASGEQYF,TGTGCCAGCAGAGGGACGGCTAGTGGCGAGCAGTACTTC
NA,TRBV4-1,NA,TRBJ1-3,CASSQALSGSSGNTIYF,TGCGCCAGCAGCCAAGCCCTATCAGGAAGCTCTGGAAACACCATATATTTT
NA,TRBV10-3,NA,TRBJ2-1,CAISESRGTIVNEQFF,TGTGCCATCAGTGAGTCGAGGGGGACTATCGTTAATGAGCAGTTCTTC
NA,TRBV7-6,medium-sized,TRBJ2-7,CASSPSEWYEQYF,TGTGCCAGCAGCCCCTCTGAGTGGTACGAGCAGTACTTC
NA,TRBV7-2,many,TRBJ2-5,CASSNQETQYF,TGTGCCAGCAGCAACCAAGAGACCCAGTACTTC
NA,TRBV11-2,many,TRBJ2-3,CASSLGDLDTDTQYF,TGTGCCAGCAGCTTAGGGGACCTAGACACAGATACGCAGTATTTT
NA,TRBV14,many,TRBJ2-1,CASSQGGGGEQFF,TGTGCCAGCAGCCAAGGAGGAGGAGGTGAGCAGTTCTTC
NA,TRBV30,many,TRBJ2-3,CAWSVRARRDTQYF,TGTGCCTGGAGTGTAAGAGCCCGGAGGGATACGCAGTATTTT
TRBD1,TRBV19,NA,TRBJ2-7,CSSSDLDRGPPRHF,TGTTCCAGTAGCGATCTGGACAGGGGGCCCCCCCGACACTTC
NA,TRBV4-3,many,TRBJ1-1,CASSQDRENAEAFF,TGCGCCAGCAGCCAAGACAGGGAAAACGCTGAAGCTTTCTTT
NA,TRBV4-1,NA,TRBJ2-6,CASSQDLGSGANVLTF,TGCGCCAGCAGCCAAGATCTGGGCTCTGGGGCCAACGTCCTGACTTTC